This entry features one TCR beta chain sequence. Antigen specificity is unknown. This sample is drawn from a study of T cell responses to AZD1222 COVID-19 vaccine. The study's findings and limits: White British ancestry dominated among donors, who included more females, and clonal diversity was possibly underestimated.

TCRdb's copy holds only in-frame clones and misses some; the assay was immunoSEQ multiplex PCR. The data show roughly 99,000 clones, 87% seen once. This sample comprised peripheral blood, obtained 28 days after the second AZD1222 dose. The receptor was derived from an adult who received the AZD1222 COVID-19 vaccine.

CDR3 sequence reads: CASSQDQDSQYF. The CDR3 nucleotides read TGTGCCAGCAGCCAAGATCAGGACAGCCAGTACTTC. The chain couples TRBV3-1 (or the pseudogene TRBV3-2) to TRBJ2-7, with D possibly TRBD1 on 6 matching bases. The CDR3 covers 12 residues. CDR1 and CDR2 (germline): LGHDT, YNNKEL (reference sequence). The germline V and J ends were trimmed by 0 bases and 10 bases, with 10 bases remaining between them.